This T cell receptor beta chain was found in a study of cytomegalovirus exposure and HLA in healthy donors. Overall study: When 350 to 500 donors were genotyped, 81% of them were found to fall in the Caucasian-associated ancestry cluster.

The CDR3 contains 12 residues. Per the germline V gene, CDR1 is SEHNR and CDR2 is FQNEAQ (reference sequence). Comments on this clone: No antigen is known for it. The junction departs from the called germline gene at one end, perhaps through a read error.

Regarding donors, all were healthy bone marrow donors. The PCR employed 60 Vbeta primers together with 13 Jbeta primers. Clones were sequenced by immunoSEQ multiplex PCR, and TCRdb holds only the in-frame ones, with some missing. The repertoire holds some 220,000 clones, with roughly 78% as singletons. General study findings and limits: Researchers counted some 150 TCR beta chains as cytomegalovirus-associated. For TCR beta chains, V- and J-gene trimming was later linked to a missense DCLRE1C variant.

The sequenced material came from PBMCs. This sequence joins TRBV7-9 and TRBJ1-2, with unresolved D. This receptor was taken from a boy younger than 18 in good health and CMV-seronegative. CDR3 sequence: CSSSPRDYGYTF. CDR3 bases: TGTTCCAGCAGTCCACGGGACTATGGCTACACCTTC.